One sample yielded the 12 T cell receptor beta chains listed below, sequenced in a study of T cell responses to AZD1222 COVID-19 vaccine. Profiled with immunoSEQ multiplex PCR; TCRdb holds only in-frame clones, not every one. The repertoire consists of 54,000 or so clones, with approximately 80% occurring once and the leading ten covering 4.5% to 5%. The material was peripheral blood, obtained 28 days after the second AZD1222 dose. These receptors were taken from an adult who received the AZD1222 COVID-19 vaccine.

V and J are TRBV18 and TRBJ2-3; 9 nucleotides align to TRBD2. The V gene end was trimmed by 2 bases and the J gene end by 7 bases; junction bases not matched to a gene: 13. This CDR3 has 17 amino acids. Germline V gene data show CDR1 as KGHSH and CDR2 as LQKENI. The CDR3: CASSPRAGGAEFNTQYF. In DNA form, the CDR3 reads TGTGCCAGCTCACCAAGGGCGGGAGGGGCCGAGTTCAATACGCAGTATTTT. Drawing the rest from reference TRBV18 and TRBJ2-3, the complete variable domain is NAGVMQNPRHLVRRRGQEARLRCSPMKGHSHVYWYRQLPEEGLKFMVYLQKENIIDESGMPKERFSAEFPKEGPSILRIQQVVRGDSAAYFCASSPRAGGAEFNTQYFGPGTRLTVL.

The chain joins TRBV7-9 to TRBJ1-1, with 9 bases that match TRBD1. This CDR3 contains 16 residues. V was clipped by 5 bases and J by 5 bases; unmatched bases: 12. CDR1 is SEHNR, CDR2 FQNEAQ, per germline (reference sequence). This CDR3 reads CASSPRTGAVVTEAFF. For the CDR3, the DNA is TGTGCCAGCAGCCCCCGGACAGGGGCGGTGGTTACTGAAGCTTTCTTT.

This clone came up once. This chain links TRBV6-4 with TRBJ2-7; the D is unclear. The CDR3 consists of 11 residues. Between the trimmed V and J ends, which lost 4 bases and 6 bases, there was a span of 7 bases. CDR1 is MRHNA, CDR2 SNTAGT, per germline. The CDR3 DNA follows: TGTGCCAGCAGTGGACTGCGCGAGCAGTACGTC. This encodes CASSGLREQYV.

The sample holds a few counts of this clone. The chain couples TRBV5-4 to TRBJ1-3; D gene uncertain. Germline V gives CDR1 SGHNT, CDR2 YYREEE (reference sequence). Trimming pared 1 base from V and 0 bases from J, leaving 8 bases between. The CDR3 is 15 residues long. CDR3 residues: CASSLLDSSGNTIYF. The CDR3 coding sequence is TGTGCCAGCAGCTTGCTAGACTCCTCTGGAAACACCATATATTTT.

As DNA, the CDR3 is TGTGCCAGTAGACTGGGACTCCAAGGGGTGAATGAGCAGTTCTTC. It codes for CASRLGLQGVNEQFF. The chain employs TRBV6-6 and TRBJ2-1; possible D gene TRBD2, 6 bases. V was clipped by 9 bases and J by 7 bases, with 22 bases between them. Per germline, CDR1 MNHNY and CDR2 SVGAGI (reference sequence). The CDR3 is 15 amino acids.

This chain connects TRBV19 to TRBJ1-1; D unclear. Germline CDR1 is LNHDA and CDR2 is SQIVND (reference sequence). With 3 bases removed from V and 0 bases from J, the gap between germline ends came to 8 bases. The length of the CDR3 is 14 residues. The CDR3 DNA sequence: TGTGCCAGTAGTATTACAAGCGTGAACACTGAAGCTTTCTTT. It specifies CASSITSVNTEAFF.

This clone was seen a handful of times. The chain combines TRBV7-8 with TRBJ2-5; D possibly matches TRBD1 or TRBD2 (6 bases each). V lost 6 bases and J 4 bases, leaving 18 bases between the germline ends. Per the germline V gene, CDR1 is SGHVS and CDR2 is FQNEAQ. The CDR3 is made up of 15 amino acids. The CDR3 nucleotides read TGTGCCAGCAGAGAAGTAGGGGGGTATGGAGAGACCCAGTACTTC. It codes for CASREVGGYGETQYF.

This chain links TRBV7-8 with TRBJ1-5; D ambiguous. The CDR3 runs to 15 residues. Germline V gene sequence: CDR1 SGHVS, CDR2 FQNEAQ. V was clipped by 4 bases and J by 3 bases, with 13 bases between them. The DNA for the CDR3 is TGTGCCAGCAGCTCTGGGATGCAGGTCAATCAGCCCCAGCATTTT. This gives the protein CASSSGMQVNQPQHF.

The chain carries TRBV11-2 and TRBJ1-6; TRBD1 matches 9 bases. CDR3 length: 15 residues. The J segment lost 9 bases and the V segment lost 4 bases, leaving 7 bases of the junction unmatched. Looked up from germline, CDR1 is SGHAT and CDR2 is FQNNGV. The CDR3 here is CASSSGTGNRSPLHF. CDR3 sequence (DNA): TGTGCCAGCAGCTCAGGGACAGGGAATCGTTCACCCCTCCACTTT.

For the CDR3, the DNA is TGTGCCAGCACTCACGACAGGGGCAGGGGCACTGAAGCTTTCTTT. Protein product: CASTHDRGRGTEAFF. The rearrangement joins TRBV2 to TRBJ1-1; 8 bases fit TRBD1. This CDR3 region has 15 residues. Germline V gene data show CDR1 as SNHLY and CDR2 as FYNNEI. Unmatched junction bases numbered 11, after V lost 7 bases and J lost 4 bases.

The chain carries TRBV27 and TRBJ1-2, with D maybe TRBD1 (5 bases). The CDR3 is made up of 15 amino acids. The V gene's germline CDR1 is MNHEY and CDR2 SMNVEV (reference sequence). V shed 5 bases and J shed 6 bases, with 19 bases lying between them. The CDR3 loop reads CASSPYVGRDHGYTF. CDR3 nucleotides: TGTGCCAGCAGTCCTTACGTGGGCAGGGACCATGGCTACACCTTC.

This rearrangement joins TRBV9 to TRBJ1-6; D gene ambiguous. This CDR3 is 13 amino acids long. The germline CDR1 and CDR2 sequences are SGDLS and YYNGEE. V lost 0 bases and J 10 bases, leaving 8 bases between the germline ends. This CDR3 is CASSVDPASPLHF. CDR3 sequence (DNA): TGTGCCAGCAGCGTAGATCCAGCCTCACCCCTCCACTTT.